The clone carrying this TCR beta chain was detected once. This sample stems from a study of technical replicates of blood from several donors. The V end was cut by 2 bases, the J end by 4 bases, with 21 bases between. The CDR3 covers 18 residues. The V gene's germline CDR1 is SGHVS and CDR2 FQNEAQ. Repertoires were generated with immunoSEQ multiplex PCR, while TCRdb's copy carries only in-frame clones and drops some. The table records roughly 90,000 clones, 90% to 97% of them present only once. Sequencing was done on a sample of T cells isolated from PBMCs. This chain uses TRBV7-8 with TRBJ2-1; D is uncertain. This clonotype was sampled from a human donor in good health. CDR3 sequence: CASSLNPPALLRYNEQFF. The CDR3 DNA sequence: TGTGCCAGCAGCTTAAATCCCCCAGCCCTACTAAGATACAATGAGCAGTTCTTC.